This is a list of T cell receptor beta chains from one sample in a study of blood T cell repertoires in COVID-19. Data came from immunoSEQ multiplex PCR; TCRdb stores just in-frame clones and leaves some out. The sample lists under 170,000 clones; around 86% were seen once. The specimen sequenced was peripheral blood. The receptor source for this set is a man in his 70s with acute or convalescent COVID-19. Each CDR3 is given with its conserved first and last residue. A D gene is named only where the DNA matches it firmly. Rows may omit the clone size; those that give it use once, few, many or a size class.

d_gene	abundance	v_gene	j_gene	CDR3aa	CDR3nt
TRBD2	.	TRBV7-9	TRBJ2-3	CASSLGTSGTSTDTQYF	TGTGCCAGCAGCTTAGGGACTAGCGGAACCAGCACAGATACGCAGTATTTT
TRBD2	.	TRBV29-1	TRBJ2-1	CSVEDLLIGGSWNEQFF	TGCAGCGTTGAAGATCTTTTAATCGGCGGGAGTTGGAATGAGCAGTTCTTC
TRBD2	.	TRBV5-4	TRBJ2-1	CASSLAGTSRNEQFF	TGTGCCAGCAGCTTGGCAGGGACTAGCCGCAATGAGCAGTTCTTC
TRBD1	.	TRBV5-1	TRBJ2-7	CASSFRDRAYEQYF	TGCGCCAGCAGCTTCCGGGACAGAGCCTACGAGCAGTACTTC
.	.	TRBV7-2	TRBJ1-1	CASSLRANTEAFF	TGTGCCAGCAGCTTAAGAGCAAACACTGAAGCTTTCTTT
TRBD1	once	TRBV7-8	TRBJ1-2	CASSLVDRGDGYTF	TGTGCCAGCAGCTTAGTTGACAGGGGGGATGGCTACACCTTC
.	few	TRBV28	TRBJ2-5	CASIAGSQETQYF	TGTGCCAGCATCGCAGGGTCTCAAGAGACCCAGTACTTC
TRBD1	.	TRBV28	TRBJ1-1	CASSLGDREGTEAFF	TGTGCCAGCAGTTTAGGGGACAGGGAGGGGACTGAAGCTTTCTTT
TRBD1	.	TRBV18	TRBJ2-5	CASSRPGTGEETQYF	TGTGCCAGCTCTCGTCCCGGGACAGGGGAAGAGACCCAGTACTTC
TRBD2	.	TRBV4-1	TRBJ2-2	CASSQAKLAGGWNTGELFF	TGCGCCAGCAGCCAAGCTAAACTAGCGGGGGGTTGGAACACCGGGGAGCTGTTTTTT
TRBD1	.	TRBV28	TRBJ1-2	CASPRDRGVLGYTF	TGTGCCAGCCCCCGGGACAGGGGGGTCCTTGGTTACACCTTC
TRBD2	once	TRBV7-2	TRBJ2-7	CASSPPGLAGPSYEQYF	TGTGCCAGCAGCCCCCCCGGACTAGCGGGCCCCTCCTACGAGCAGTACTTC
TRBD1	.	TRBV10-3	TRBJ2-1	CASRGRYNEQFF	TGTGCCAGCAGGGGGCGCTACAATGAGCAGTTCTTC
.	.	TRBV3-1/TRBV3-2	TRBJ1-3	CASSLGEGAGNTIYF	TGTGCCAGCAGCCTCGGGGAGGGGGCTGGAAACACCATATATTTT
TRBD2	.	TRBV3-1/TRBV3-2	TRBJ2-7	CASSLGTSGTYEQYF	TGTGCCAGCAGTCTCGGGACTAGCGGTACCTACGAGCAGTACTTC